This entry lists 3 T cell receptor beta chains sequenced from one sample in a study of T cell repertoires in cytomegalovirus infection. The antigens of these receptors remain unknown. TCRdb passed the reads through MiXCR, listing each CDR3 protein once. Counted here are around 300,000 distinct CDR3 sequences, around 25% occurring once; the ten biggest clones make up 10% to 15%. Sequences were derived from cultured PBMCs, sampled from culture after CMV antigen stimulation. Every receptor here comes from a human donor in good health (CMV status not recorded). Some clones in this sample may be carry-over from other donors' samples.

This clonotype occurred many times. CDR3 protein: CASRDSRSPLHF. Here the CDR3 DNA reads TGTGCCAGCCGGGACAGCCGATCACCCCTCCACTTT. V usage is TRBV7-2 and J usage is TRBJ1-6; TRBD1 matches at 7 bases. The trim removed 8 bases at V and 10 bases at J, leaving 5 bases unmatched. Germline V lookup: CDR1 SGHTA, CDR2 FQGNSA. This CDR3 is 12 amino acids long.

The sample holds many counts of this clonotype. The chain is built from TRBV6-1 and TRBJ2-7; TRBD2 agrees at 8 bases. V was pared by 7 bases and J by 2 bases, with 10 bases of the junction left unmatched. Germline V gene sequence: CDR1 MNHNS, CDR2 SASEGT. This CDR3 has 15 amino acids. CDR3 in amino acids: CASTGGVLTPYEQYF. CDR3 in DNA: TGTGCCAGCACCGGGGGGGTACTCACGCCCTACGAGCAGTACTTC.

The chain has TRBV20-1 and TRBJ1-1; 7 positions agree with TRBD1. This CDR3 spans 13 amino acids. The germline gives CDR1 DFQATT, CDR2 SNEGSKA (reference sequence). V dropped 5 bases and J dropped 5; count of bases not matched to a gene: 8. CDR3 DNA sequence: TGCAGTGCTTATGACAGGGCCAAGACTGAAGCTTTCTTT. Translation gives CSAYDRAKTEAFF.